This is a list of T cell receptor beta chains from one sample in a study of T cells after yellow fever vaccination. TCRdb itself ran the 5' RACE reads through MiXCR, one entry per CDR3 protein. The sample consists of hundreds of thousands of distinct CDR3 sequences, about 14% of them appearing once. The source was PBMCs, collected on the day of the yellow fever booster vaccination. The receptors derive from a man younger than 40 who received the YFV17D yellow fever vaccine. Both conserved end residues are part of each CDR3. Some rows mark clone size as missing; the rest say once, few, many or name a class of expanded clone.

.	TRBJ2-3	TRBV7-9	CASSKSQGGLDTQYF
.	TRBJ2-2	TRBV20-1	CSARKPGRQGTGELFF
few	TRBJ2-7	TRBV2	CASSSGEQYF
few	TRBJ2-5	TRBV29-1	CSADSSLPAETQYF
.	TRBJ2-7	TRBV20-1	CSATTTALSYEQYF
.	TRBJ2-2	TRBV28	CASRSSGTNTGELFF
many	TRBJ2-5	TRBV14	CASSQDGETQYF
few	TRBJ1-4	TRBV20-1	CSARGPGQGSEKLFF
few	TRBJ2-5	TRBV5-1	CASSLRREGREKTQYF
.	TRBJ2-7	TRBV7-9	CASSFGTGSSYEQYF
few	TRBJ2-5	TRBV21-1	CASSKGARGVEETQYF
few	TRBJ2-1	TRBV4-2	CASSRQLAGNYNEQFF
.	TRBJ2-1	TRBV10-2	CASRPRVEGSNEQFF
many	TRBJ2-2	TRBV5-1	CASSLADTGELFF
.	TRBJ2-2	TRBV5-1	CASSLLAGAGTGELFF
few	TRBJ2-5	TRBV24-1	CATSDFRGETQYF
.	TRBJ2-5	TRBV7-9	CASSQLAGGQETQYF
few	TRBJ1-2	TRBV6-1	CASSRRDRGNYGYTF